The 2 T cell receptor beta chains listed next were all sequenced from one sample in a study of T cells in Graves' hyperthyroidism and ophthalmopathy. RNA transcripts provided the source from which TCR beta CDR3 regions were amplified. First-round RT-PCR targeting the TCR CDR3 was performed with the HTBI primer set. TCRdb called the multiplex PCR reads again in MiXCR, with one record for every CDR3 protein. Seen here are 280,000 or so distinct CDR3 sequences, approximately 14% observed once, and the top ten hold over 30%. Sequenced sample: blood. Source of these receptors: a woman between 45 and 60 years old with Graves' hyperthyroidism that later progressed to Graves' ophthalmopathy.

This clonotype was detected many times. The CDR3 loop is CASSLEKGIDTEAFF. For the CDR3, the DNA is TGTGCCAGCAGCTTGGAGAAGGGGATTGACACTGAAGCTTTCTTT. The rearrangement joins TRBV5-8 to TRBJ1-1, with a weak D call TRBD1 (5 bases). The CDR3 runs 15 residues. Trimming pared 0 bases from V and 3 bases from J, leaving 12 bases between. CDR1 SGHTS and CDR2 YDEGEE come from the germline V gene.

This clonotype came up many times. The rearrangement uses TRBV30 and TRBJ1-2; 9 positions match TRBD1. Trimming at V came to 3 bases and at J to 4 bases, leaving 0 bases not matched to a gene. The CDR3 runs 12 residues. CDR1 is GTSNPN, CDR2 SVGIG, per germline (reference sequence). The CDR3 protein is CAWRDRGYGYTF. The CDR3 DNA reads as TGTGCCTGGAGGGACAGGGGCTATGGCTACACCTTC.